Listed below are T cell receptor beta chains from one sample, sequenced in a study of T cell responses to AZD1222 COVID-19 vaccine. Libraries were prepared by immunoSEQ multiplex PCR; TCRdb keeps only in-frame clonotypes and omits some of them. The table includes roughly 100,000 clones, 70% to 90% detected once. The material sequenced was peripheral blood, taken on day 0 of AZD1222 vaccination. Receptors were obtained from an adult in good health. The CDR3 runs from the conserved cysteine through the conserved F or W. The D gene is left open where the match is weak. Expanded clones get a size class; other rows say once, few or many, or leave the size out.

CASSPSAASGELFF TGCGCCAGCAGCCCCTCCGCGGCGTCCGGGGAGCTGTTTTTT 14 . few TRBJ2-2 TRBV4-1
CASSQEIAYEQFF TGCGCCAGCAGCCAAGAAATTGCGTATGAGCAGTTCTTC 13 . . TRBJ2-1 TRBV4-3
CASSPPGLAWDEQFF TGTGCCAGTAGCCCCCCGGGGTTAGCGTGGGATGAGCAGTTCTTC 15 . . TRBJ2-1 TRBV19
CATSYGDRVNSPLHF TGTGCCACCAGCTATGGGGACAGGGTGAATTCACCCCTCCACTTT 15 TRBD1 . TRBJ1-6 TRBV15
CASSISETALNTEAFF TGTGCCAGTAGTATTTCGGAGACAGCGCTGAACACTGAAGCTTTCTTT 16 . . TRBJ1-1 TRBV19
CASSIDWAQPQHF TGTGCCAGTAGTATAGATTGGGCTCAGCCCCAGCATTTT 13 . . TRBJ1-5 TRBV19
CASSPWLSNSGNTIYF TGTGCCAGCAGCCCCTGGCTGAGTAACTCTGGAAACACCATATATTTT 16 . . TRBJ1-3 TRBV7-9
CASSTGDADTQYF TGTGCCAGCAGCACAGGGGACGCAGATACGCAGTATTTT 13 TRBD1 . TRBJ2-3 TRBV13
CASSADAQKLFF TGTGCCAGCAGTGCGGATGCGCAAAAACTGTTTTTT 12 . . TRBJ1-4 TRBV2
CASSLLGPNSPLHF TGTGCCAGCAGTTTATTGGGACCAAATTCACCCCTCCACTTT 14 . . TRBJ1-6 TRBV27
CASSDTGTENTGELFF TGTGCCAGCAGCGATACCGGGACAGAAAACACCGGGGAGCTGTTTTTT 16 TRBD1 . TRBJ2-2 TRBV11-1
CASSEIDRGDF TGTGCCAGCAGCGAGATAGACAGGGGAGACTTC 11 TRBD1 . TRBJ1-2 TRBV2
CATRKTSGSGQFF TGTGCCACCAGAAAGACTAGCGGGAGTGGGCAGTTCTTC 13 TRBD2 . TRBJ2-1 TRBV24-1
CASSIPGGSEAFF TGTGCCAGTAGTATCCCAGGGGGATCTGAAGCTTTCTTT 13 TRBD1 . TRBJ1-1 TRBV19
CASSAAWGHYGYTF TGTGCCAGCAGTGCCGCCTGGGGTCACTATGGCTACACCTTC 14 . . TRBJ1-2 TRBV27
CATNDYTGELFF TGTGCCACCAACGACTACACCGGGGAGCTGTTTTTT 12 . . TRBJ2-2 TRBV24-1
CASSQELGRGQDTQYF TGCGCCAGCAGCCAAGAACTCGGTAGGGGGCAAGATACGCAGTATTTT 16 TRBD1 . TRBJ2-3 TRBV4-3
CASSLDRAGNTIYF TGTGCCAGCAGCTTGGACAGGGCTGGAAACACCATATATTTT 14 . . TRBJ1-3 TRBV5-4
CASSMTGIAYEQYF TGTGCCAGTAGTATGACAGGGATAGCCTACGAGCAGTACTTC 14 TRBD1 . TRBJ2-7 TRBV19
CASGTVRGQPQHF TGTGCCAGCGGGACAGTCAGGGGACAGCCCCAGCATTTT 13 TRBD1 . TRBJ1-5 TRBV28
CASSVESSGGTQYF TGTGCCAGCAGCGTAGAGTCTAGCGGTGGTACGCAGTATTTT 14 TRBD2 few TRBJ2-3 TRBV9
CASSYLRGGYNEQFF TGCGCCAGCAGTTATTTACGGGGGGGATACAATGAGCAGTTCTTC 15 TRBD2 . TRBJ2-1 TRBV5-1
CASSLEGIGYTF TGTGCCAGCAGCTTGGAGGGAATTGGCTACACCTTC 12 . . TRBJ1-2 TRBV5-4
CASSEQETYEQYF TGTGCCAGTAGTGAACAGGAGACCTACGAGCAGTACTTC 13 . few TRBJ2-7 TRBV19
CASSEEPGTVFYEQYF TGTGCCAGCAGTGAAGAACCCGGGACAGTTTTCTACGAGCAGTACTTC 16 TRBD1 . TRBJ2-7 TRBV6-1
CASSVTGGRLNTEAFF TGTGCCAGCAGCGTGACAGGGGGCAGGCTGAACACTGAAGCTTTCTTT 16 TRBD1 . TRBJ1-1 TRBV11-1
CASSLESHSYNEQFF TGTGCCAGCAGTTTAGAAAGTCACTCCTACAATGAGCAGTTCTTC 15 . few TRBJ2-1 TRBV27
CASSPPRGARGNTEAFF TGTGCCAGCTCACCACCGCGGGGGGCGAGGGGGAACACTGAAGCTTTCTTT 17 . once TRBJ1-1 TRBV18
CASMGFSSYNEQFF TGTGCCAGCATGGGTTTTAGCTCCTACAATGAGCAGTTCTTC 14 . . TRBJ2-1 TRBV6-5
CASSREWTGRGNTIYF TGTGCCAGCAGCCGAGAATGGACAGGGCGAGGAAACACCATATATTTT 16 TRBD1 . TRBJ1-3 TRBV11-3
CAISESSQEQFF TGTGCCATCAGTGAGTCATCACAGGAGCAGTTCTTC 12 . . TRBJ2-1 TRBV10-3
CASSPKVTVPNQPQHF TGTGCCAGCAGCCCAAAAGTCACAGTTCCTAATCAGCCCCAGCATTTT 16 . . TRBJ1-5 TRBV16
CASSFISSYNEQFF TGCGCCAGCAGTTTCATTAGCTCCTACAATGAGCAGTTCTTC 14 . . TRBJ2-1 TRBV10-2
CASSEQLNTEAFF TGCGCCAGCAGTGAACAGCTGAACACTGAAGCTTTCTTT 13 . . TRBJ1-1 TRBV10-1
CATSRRKSGLYSNQPQHF TGTGCCACCAGCAGACGAAAGTCGGGCCTTTATAGCAATCAGCCCCAGCATTTT 18 . . TRBJ1-5 TRBV15
CAVLFRGRVPQHF TGTGCCGTTCTTTTCCGCGGGCGTGTGCCCCAGCATTTT 13 . . TRBJ1-5 TRBV25-1
CASISTLGRRSYEQYF TGTGCCAGCATCTCGACTTTAGGACGCCGGTCCTACGAGCAGTACTTC 16 . . TRBJ2-7 TRBV28
CASSQDLKQPQHF TGTGCCAGCAGCCAAGATCTAAAGCAGCCCCAGCATTTT 13 . . TRBJ1-5 TRBV3-1/TRBV3-2
CASSDRDTNYGYTF TGTGCCAGCAGTGACCGGGACACTAACTATGGCTACACCTTC 14 . . TRBJ1-2 TRBV6-1
CSAREVEKLFF TGCAGTGCTCGGGAGGTCGAAAAACTGTTTTTT 11 . . TRBJ1-4 TRBV20-1
CASAARTTNEKLFF TGTGCCAGCGCCGCGCGAACAACTAATGAAAAACTGTTTTTT 14 . . TRBJ1-4 TRBV27
CASSSGTGASYGYTF TGTGCCAGCAGCTCCGGGACAGGGGCAAGCTATGGCTACACCTTC 15 TRBD1 . TRBJ1-2 TRBV5-4
CASSPPGAAQYF TGTGCCAGCAGCCCCCCGGGGGCGGCCCAGTACTTC 12 . . TRBJ2-5 TRBV27
CASSPRAGGNSYEQYF TGTGCCAGCTCACCACGGGCAGGGGGGAACTCCTACGAGCAGTACTTC 16 . . TRBJ2-7 TRBV18
CASSLTGGIAEQYF TGTGCCAGTAGTTTAACAGGGGGTATTGCCGAGCAGTACTTC 14 TRBD1 few TRBJ2-7 TRBV19
CASSRSGTGSYEQYF TGTGCCAGCAGCCGATCCGGGACAGGGAGCTACGAGCAGTACTTC 15 TRBD1 once TRBJ2-7 TRBV14
CASSSATGYYGYTF TGTGCCAGCAGTTCCGCCACAGGGTACTATGGCTACACCTTC 14 . . TRBJ1-2 TRBV3-1/TRBV3-2
CASSQPGTWYEQYF TGTGCCAGCAGCCAACCCGGGACATGGTACGAGCAGTACTTC 14 . . TRBJ2-7 TRBV3-1/TRBV3-2
CASSLGLRGGGTEAFF TGTGCCAGCAGCTTAGGTCTAAGGGGGGGAGGAACTGAAGCTTTCTTT 16 . . TRBJ1-1 TRBV7-8
CATSNSLRTGKGDNEQFF TGTGCCACCAGCAACAGCTTAAGGACAGGGAAAGGGGACAATGAGCAGTTCTTC 18 TRBD1 . TRBJ2-1 TRBV24-1
CASSIRVTGNTIYF TGTGCCAGCAGTATCAGGGTTACTGGAAACACCATATATTTT 14 . . TRBJ1-3 TRBV28
CAAGATGGVGTEAFF TGTGCCGCCGGAGCCACAGGGGGAGTGGGCACTGAAGCTTTCTTT 15 TRBD1 . TRBJ1-1 TRBV19